The rows below give T cell receptor beta chains drawn from one sample of a study of CD8+ T cells in alopecia areata. Libraries were prepared by immunoSEQ multiplex PCR; TCRdb keeps only in-frame clonotypes and omits some of them. The sample records about 250,000 clones, 60% being singletons. The sample was CD4+ T cells sorted from blood, taken at roughly week 52, from a patient treated with tofacitinib. The receptors originated from a human donor with alopecia areata. Each CDR3 is given with its conserved first and last residue. The D gene is left open where the match is weak. Size is stated for part of the rows, as once, few or many counts, or as a class when the clone is expanded.

d_gene,abundance,j_gene,v_gene,CDR3aa,CDR3nt
.,once,TRBJ1-2,TRBV30,CAWSNPGPGSF,TGTGCCTGGAGTAACCCGGGCCCCGGCTCCTTC
TRBD1,few,TRBJ1-1,TRBV19,CASRHRGRETEAFF,TGTGCCAGTAGACACAGGGGACGCGAGACTGAAGCTTTCTTT
.,few,TRBJ2-4,TRBV5-6,CASSSTEAKNIQYF,TGTGCCAGCAGCTCGACAGAAGCCAAAAACATTCAGTACTTC
.,.,TRBJ1-1,TRBV29-1,CSVGLRGADTEAFF,TGCAGCGTTGGACTGAGAGGGGCTGACACTGAAGCTTTCTTT
.,.,TRBJ2-5,TRBV9,CASSKDRSETQYF,TGTGCCAGCAGCAAAGACAGGTCAGAGACCCAGTACTTC
TRBD2,.,TRBJ2-1,TRBV27,CASGRREYNEQFF,TGTGCCAGCGGACGGCGGGAGTACAATGAGCAGTTCTTC
.,.,TRBJ1-6,TRBV25-1,CASRSGGDSPLHF,TGTGCCAGCAGGTCCGGGGGTGATTCACCCCTCCACTTT
.,.,TRBJ1-6,TRBV7-8,CATLQPRTGSPLHF,TGTGCCACGCTACAGCCCCGAACCGGTTCACCCCTCCACTTT
.,few,TRBJ2-5,TRBV5-1,CASSLRDSGETQYF,TGCGCCAGCAGCCTCCGGGACTCAGGAGAGACCCAGTACTTC
.,.,TRBJ2-3,TRBV29-1,CSVRRQVTTDTQYF,TGCAGCGTCCGGCGACAGGTGACTACAGATACGCAGTATTTT
.,.,TRBJ2-5,TRBV9,CASSGTGTPAETQYF,TGTGCCAGCAGCGGAACCGGGACGCCCGCGGAGACCCAGTACTTC
TRBD2,.,TRBJ2-4,TRBV9,CASSPEVAGWAKNIQYF,TGTGCCAGCAGCCCCGAAGTAGCGGGGTGGGCCAAAAACATTCAGTACTTC
.,.,TRBJ1-4,TRBV7-2,CASSLPSNEKLFF,TGTGCCAGCAGCTTACCGTCTAATGAAAAACTGTTTTTT
.,.,TRBJ2-7,TRBV15,CATSRGYEQYF,TGTGCCACCAGCAGGGGATACGAGCAGTACTTC
.,.,TRBJ1-2,TRBV7-9,CATSMGQGSYGYTF,TGTGCCACTTCTATGGGGCAGGGTTCCTATGGCTACACCTTC
.,once,TRBJ1-2,TRBV7-9,CASSFLYGYTF,TGTGCCAGCAGCTTTCTCTATGGCTACACCTTC
.,.,TRBJ1-1,TRBV30,CACGRRNTEAFF,TGTGCCTGTGGCAGACGGAACACTGAAGCTTTCTTT
.,.,TRBJ2-3,TRBV19,CASSMGTPDTQYF,TGTGCCAGTAGTATGGGGACTCCAGATACGCAGTATTTT
TRBD2,.,TRBJ2-5,TRBV5-8,CASSPGLAGAETQYF,TGTGCCAGCAGTCCGGGACTAGCGGGGGCAGAGACCCAGTACTTC
.,.,TRBJ1-1,TRBV29-1,CSVDEVRGKGAFF,TGCAGCGTTGACGAAGTCAGGGGAAAAGGGGCTTTCTTT
TRBD1,.,TRBJ1-5,TRBV30,CAWAGQGGQPQHF,TGTGCCTGGGCTGGACAGGGCGGCCAGCCCCAGCATTTT
.,.,TRBJ2-1,TRBV4-2,CASSPGGGGPSYNEQFF,TGTGCCAGCAGCCCAGGGGGCGGGGGGCCCTCCTACAATGAGCAGTTCTTC
.,.,TRBJ2-3,TRBV30,CAWSGAGTDTQYF,TGTGCCTGGAGTGGAGCAGGCACAGATACGCAGTATTTT
.,few,TRBJ2-1,TRBV29-1,CSVEYGAAYNEQFF,TGCAGCGTTGAGTACGGGGCAGCCTACAATGAGCAGTTCTTC
.,few,TRBJ1-2,TRBV5-4,CASSPLRDREGGYTF,TGTGCCAGCAGCCCGCTCCGAGACCGCGAAGGAGGCTACACCTTC
.,.,TRBJ1-5,TRBV29-1,CSVGYPNQPQHF,TGCAGCGTTGGTTACCCCAATCAGCCCCAGCATTTT
.,few,TRBJ2-3,TRBV2,CASSEDFRVTDTQYF,TGTGCCAGCAGTGAAGATTTTAGGGTTACAGATACGCAGTATTTT
.,.,TRBJ1-1,TRBV29-1,CSVESPFGNRRNTEAFF,TGCAGCGTTGAATCTCCTTTCGGTAATAGGAGGAACACTGAAGCTTTCTTT
.,few,TRBJ2-2,TRBV4-3,CASSQRLNTGELFF,TGCGCCAGCAGCCAGCGGCTGAACACCGGGGAGCTGTTTTTT
.,.,TRBJ2-3,TRBV9,CASSEFGGGLGGDTQYF,TGTGCCAGCAGCGAATTTGGCGGGGGCCTCGGAGGAGATACGCAGTATTTT
TRBD1,.,TRBJ2-1,TRBV5-1,CASSRIPGGANNEQFF,TGCGCCAGCAGCCGCATCCCAGGGGGCGCGAACAATGAGCAGTTCTTC
TRBD1,.,TRBJ1-5,TRBV2,CASSPDRGRRQPQHF,TGTGCCAGCAGTCCTGACAGGGGACGGAGGCAGCCCCAGCATTTT
TRBD1,few,TRBJ1-1,TRBV6-5,CASRTQGAREAFF,TGTGCCAGCAGGACCCAGGGGGCGAGAGAAGCTTTCTTT
.,.,TRBJ1-1,TRBV6-5,CASSYGFLVENTEAFF,TGTGCCAGCAGTTACGGGTTCCTGGTAGAGAACACTGAAGCTTTCTTT
.,.,TRBJ2-5,TRBV6-5,CASSPGTGETQYF,TGTGCCAGCAGTCCGGGGACGGGAGAGACCCAGTACTTC
.,.,TRBJ2-7,TRBV30,CAWGALLTYEQYF,TGTGCCTGGGGAGCTCTGCTTACTTACGAGCAGTACTTC
TRBD1,once,TRBJ2-5,TRBV18,CASSPDRGETQYF,TGTGCCAGCTCACCGGACAGGGGAGAGACCCAGTACTTC
.,few,TRBJ2-5,TRBV25-1,CASSEWESRETQYF,TGTGCCAGCAGTGAATGGGAGAGCAGGGAGACCCAGTACTTC
.,.,TRBJ2-7,TRBV11-2,CASSPGTSPAYEQYF,TGTGCCAGCAGCCCCGGGACGTCTCCTGCCTACGAGCAGTACTTC
.,once,TRBJ2-5,TRBV2,CASSERTAQETQYF,TGTGCCAGCAGTGAAAGGACAGCCCAAGAGACCCAGTACTTC
.,.,TRBJ2-3,TRBV30,CAWRGGDTQYF,TGTGCCTGGAGAGGGGGAGATACGCAGTATTTT
.,.,TRBJ1-5,TRBV30,CAWNQANQPQHF,TGTGCCTGGAACCAAGCCAATCAGCCCCAGCATTTT
.,few,TRBJ2-3,TRBV29-1,CSVRAGDTQYF,TGCAGCGTCCGTGCGGGGGATACGCAGTATTTT
.,.,TRBJ2-1,TRBV2,CASSAGGDEQFF,TGTGCCAGCAGTGCCGGGGGCGATGAGCAGTTCTTC
.,few,TRBJ2-3,TRBV5-1,CASREGGHTDTQYF,TGCGCCAGCAGAGAGGGGGGCCACACAGATACGCAGTATTTT
.,.,TRBJ1-2,TRBV6-5,CATIRPGLAGYGYTF,TGTGCCACCATCCGTCCGGGATTAGCGGGCTATGGCTACACCTTC
.,.,TRBJ1-2,TRBV30,CAWSGSYGYTF,TGTGCCTGGAGTGGTAGCTATGGCTACACCTTC
TRBD1,.,TRBJ1-6,TRBV2,CASSESGQGNSPLHF,TGTGCCAGCAGTGAATCGGGACAGGGGAATTCACCCCTCCACTTT
TRBD1,many,TRBJ1-6,TRBV4-1,CASSNRDRGSPLHF,TGCGCCAGCAGCAACCGGGACAGGGGCTCACCCCTCCACTTT
.,.,TRBJ1-2,TRBV29-1,CSVVENIDYGYTF,TGCAGCGTTGTGGAAAACATAGACTATGGCTACACCTTC
.,.,TRBJ1-1,TRBV6-1,CASRGDSNTEAFF,TGTGCCAGCAGAGGGGACTCGAACACTGAAGCTTTCTTT
TRBD2,.,TRBJ2-5,TRBV30,CAWTPGGTQYF,TGTGCCTGGACCCCGGGGGGGACCCAGTACTTC
.,few,TRBJ2-1,TRBV29-1,CSTGSNEQFF,TGCAGCACAGGGTCCAATGAGCAGTTCTTC
.,.,TRBJ2-7,TRBV5-6,CASSLGRHSYEQYF,TGTGCCAGCAGCTTGGGGCGACACTCCTACGAGCAGTACTTC
.,.,TRBJ1-1,TRBV2,CASSVRGLDTEAFF,TGTGCCAGCAGTGTAAGGGGGTTGGACACTGAAGCTTTCTTT
.,.,TRBJ1-2,TRBV5-1,CASSLTANYGYTF,TGCGCCAGCAGCTTGACGGCGAACTATGGCTACACCTTC
.,few,TRBJ1-5,TRBV7-2,CASSFGGNQPQHF,TGTGCCAGCAGCTTTGGTGGCAATCAGCCCCAGCATTTT
TRBD1,.,TRBJ2-7,TRBV7-8,CASSLALRGTGRHEQYF,TGTGCCAGCAGCTTAGCGCTCAGAGGGACAGGGAGACACGAGCAGTACTTC
.,few,TRBJ1-5,TRBV7-2,CASSTPDARQPQHF,TGTGCCAGCAGCACCCCGGACGCTCGGCAGCCCCAGCATTTT
TRBD1,many,TRBJ1-4,TRBV6-5,CASSQTQGANEKLFF,TGTGCCAGCAGCCAGACCCAGGGGGCTAATGAAAAACTGTTTTTT